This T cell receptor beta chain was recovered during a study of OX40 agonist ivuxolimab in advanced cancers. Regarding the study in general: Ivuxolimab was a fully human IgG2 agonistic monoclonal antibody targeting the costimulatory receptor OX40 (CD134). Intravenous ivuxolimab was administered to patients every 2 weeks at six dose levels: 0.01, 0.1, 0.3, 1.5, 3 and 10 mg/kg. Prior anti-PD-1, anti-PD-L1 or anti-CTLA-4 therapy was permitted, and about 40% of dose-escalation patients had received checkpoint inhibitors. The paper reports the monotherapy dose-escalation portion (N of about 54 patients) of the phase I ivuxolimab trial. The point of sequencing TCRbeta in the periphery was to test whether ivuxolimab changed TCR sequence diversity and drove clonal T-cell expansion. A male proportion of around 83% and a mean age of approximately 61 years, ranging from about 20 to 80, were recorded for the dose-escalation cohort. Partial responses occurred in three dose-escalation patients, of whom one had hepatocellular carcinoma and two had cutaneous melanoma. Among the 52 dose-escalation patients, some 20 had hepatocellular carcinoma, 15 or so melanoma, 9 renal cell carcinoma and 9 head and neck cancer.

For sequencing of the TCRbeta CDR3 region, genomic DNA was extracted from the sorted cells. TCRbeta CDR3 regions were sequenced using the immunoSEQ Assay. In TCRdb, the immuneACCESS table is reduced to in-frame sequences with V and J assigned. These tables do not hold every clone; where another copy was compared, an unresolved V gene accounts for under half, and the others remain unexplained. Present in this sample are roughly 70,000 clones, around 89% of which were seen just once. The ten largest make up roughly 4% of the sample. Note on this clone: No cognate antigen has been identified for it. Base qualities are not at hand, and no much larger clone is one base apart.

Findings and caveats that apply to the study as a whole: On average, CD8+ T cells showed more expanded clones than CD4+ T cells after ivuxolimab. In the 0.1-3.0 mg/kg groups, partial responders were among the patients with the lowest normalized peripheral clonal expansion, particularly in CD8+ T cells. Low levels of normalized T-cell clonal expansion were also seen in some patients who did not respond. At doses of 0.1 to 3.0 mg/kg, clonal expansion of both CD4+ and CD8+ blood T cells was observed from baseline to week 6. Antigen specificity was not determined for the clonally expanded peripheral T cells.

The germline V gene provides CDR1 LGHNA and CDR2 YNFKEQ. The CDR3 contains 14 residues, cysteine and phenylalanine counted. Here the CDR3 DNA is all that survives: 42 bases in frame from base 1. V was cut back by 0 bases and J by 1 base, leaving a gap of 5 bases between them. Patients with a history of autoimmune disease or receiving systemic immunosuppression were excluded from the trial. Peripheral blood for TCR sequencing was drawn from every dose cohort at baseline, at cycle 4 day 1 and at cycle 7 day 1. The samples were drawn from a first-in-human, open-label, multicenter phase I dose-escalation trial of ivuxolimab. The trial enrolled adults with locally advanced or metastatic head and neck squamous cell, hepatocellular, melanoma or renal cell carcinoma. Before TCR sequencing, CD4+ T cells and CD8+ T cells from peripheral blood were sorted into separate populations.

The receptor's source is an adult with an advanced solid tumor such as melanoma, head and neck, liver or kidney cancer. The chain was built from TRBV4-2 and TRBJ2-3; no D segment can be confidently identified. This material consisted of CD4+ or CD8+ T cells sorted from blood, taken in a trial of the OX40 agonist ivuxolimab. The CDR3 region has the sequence CASSQDKGTDTQYF. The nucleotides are TGTGCCAGCAGCCAAGATAAGGGCACAGATACGCAGTATTTT.